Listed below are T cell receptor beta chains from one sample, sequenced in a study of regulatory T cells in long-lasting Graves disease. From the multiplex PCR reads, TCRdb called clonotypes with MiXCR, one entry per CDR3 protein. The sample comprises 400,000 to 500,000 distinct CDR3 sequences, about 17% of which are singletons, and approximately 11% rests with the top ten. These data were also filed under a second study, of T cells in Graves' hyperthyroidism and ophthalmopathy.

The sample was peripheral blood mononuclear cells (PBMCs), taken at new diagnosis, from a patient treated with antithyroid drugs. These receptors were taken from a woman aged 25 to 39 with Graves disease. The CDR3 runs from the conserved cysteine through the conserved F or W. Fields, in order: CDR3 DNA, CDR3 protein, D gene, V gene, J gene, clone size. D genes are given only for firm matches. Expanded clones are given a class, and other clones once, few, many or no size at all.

TGTGCCAGCAGCGTAGCTTTAGCGGGATCCACAGATACGCAGTATTTT	CASSVALAGSTDTQYF	TRBD2	TRBV9	TRBJ2-3	few
TGTGCCACCAGCAGAGACCCACGGAGACAGGGTATGAACACTGAAGCTTTCTTT	CATSRDPRRQGMNTEAFF	TRBD1	TRBV15	TRBJ1-1	few
TGTGCCAGCAATCAAGGGACAGCGAAGCAGGCTTTCTTT	CASNQGTAKQAFF	TRBD1	TRBV6-2/TRBV6-3	TRBJ1-1	many
TGTGCCAGCAGTCGAAATCATTTAGGGGAGACCCAGTACTTC	CASSRNHLGETQYF	-	TRBV27	TRBJ2-5	many
TGTGCCAGCACTGCAGGGAAAGGCCTATCCTACGAGCAGTACTTC	CASTAGKGLSYEQYF	-	TRBV25-1	TRBJ2-7	-
TGTGCCAGCAGTCGGGAGGGGGAGCTGTTTTTT	CASSREGELFF	-	TRBV27	TRBJ2-2	few
TGTGCCAGCAGTGAAGTCGGAGGGAACACTGAAGCTTTCTTT	CASSEVGGNTEAFF	-	TRBV6-1	TRBJ1-1	many
TGTGCCAGTAGTACCCCACGGACTAGCGGTACCTACAATGAGCAGTTCTTC	CASSTPRTSGTYNEQFF	TRBD2	TRBV19	TRBJ2-1	-
TGTGCCAGCAGTCCAGGCGAGTCGGGCTATGGCTACACCTTC	CASSPGESGYGYTF	-	TRBV12-3/TRBV12-4	TRBJ1-2	many
TGCAGTGCTAGAGACCCAGGGGGCGGTGAGCAGTTCTTC	CSARDPGGGEQFF	TRBD1	TRBV20-1	TRBJ2-1	few
TGTGCCAGCAGCAGGGCGGGAGACACCGGGGAGCTGTTTTTT	CASSRAGDTGELFF	TRBD2	TRBV11-2	TRBJ2-2	many
TGTGCCAGCAGCTTAACCCCAGGAGCGCCTAGCACAGATACGCAGTATTTT	CASSLTPGAPSTDTQYF	-	TRBV7-2	TRBJ2-3	many
TGTGCCAGCAGTTCAACCCCCCCGGGACTAGCGGCCTACGAGCAGTACTTC	CASSSTPPGLAAYEQYF	TRBD2	TRBV12-3/TRBV12-4	TRBJ2-7	many
TGTGCCAGCAGTTTGTCTCCGACTAGCGGAACAGATACGCAGTATTTT	CASSLSPTSGTDTQYF	TRBD2	TRBV12-3/TRBV12-4	TRBJ2-3	many
TGTGCCAGCAACCACCCGGCCGGACTAGCGGGAGGTCGTCAGAGAGATACGCAGTATTTT	CASNHPAGLAGGRQRDTQYF	TRBD2	TRBV13	TRBJ2-3	many
TGCGCCAGCAGTGGTTTGCTAGCGGGGAGAAACTCCTACAATGAGCAGTTCTTC	CASSGLLAGRNSYNEQFF	TRBD2	TRBV10-1	TRBJ2-1	many
TGTGCCAGCAGACAAACGACTAGCCCCGGGGAGCTGTTTTTT	CASRQTTSPGELFF	TRBD2	TRBV6-1	TRBJ2-2	few
TGTGCCAGCTCATCCGGGACTCATGGGGCAGAGACCCAGTACTTC	CASSSGTHGAETQYF	-	TRBV18	TRBJ2-5	many